These 19 T cell receptor beta chains came from one sample sequenced in a study of CD8 T cells in Susac syndrome. RNA totalling roughly 0.45 to 1 ug underwent reverse transcription with random hexamers. TCRdb passed the immunoSEQ multiplex PCR reads through MiXCR, listing each CDR3 protein once. The sample contains about 70,000 distinct CDR3 sequences, roughly 94% of which appear only once. Sequences were obtained from CD8+ T cells from PBMCs. Receptor source: a human donor in good health.

In the case of this clonotype: At one of its ends the junction is not consistent with the germline gene, which may arise from a read error. The J gene is TRBJ1-1, the V gene TRBV19; TRBD1 agrees at 8 bases. The CDR3 totals 13 residues. CDR1 is LNHDA, CDR2 SQIVND, per germline (reference sequence). Here the CDR3 DNA reads TGTGCCAGTAGTATGACTGCAGGGGGCATACCCAACTTT. It is translated as CASSMTAGGIPNF.

This clonotype was recorded a few times. This chain links TRBV5-1 with TRBJ1-1, with 7 bases aligning to TRBD1. Germline V lookup: CDR1 SGHRS, CDR2 YFSETQ. CDR3 length: 15 amino acids. V shed 4 bases, J shed 0 bases, and the junction held 6 bases outside the gene matches. The CDR3 nucleotides read TGCGCCAGCAGCGCAATGACAGGGATGAACACTGAAGCTTTCTTT. Translation gives CASSAMTGMNTEAFF.

This chain links TRBV29-1 with TRBJ1-3; possible D gene TRBD1, 5 bases. Germline CDR1 reads SQVTM; CDR2 reads ANQGSEA. This CDR3 contains 14 residues. Trimming shortened V by 2 bases and J by 2 bases, and 10 bases separated the two germline ends. The CDR3 protein is CSVERAGPGNTIYF. CDR3 sequence (DNA): TGCAGCGTTGAACGGGCAGGGCCTGGAAACACCATATATTTT.

The rearrangement links TRBV4-3 to TRBJ2-2; D remains unclear. Trimming shortened V by 0 bases and J by 0 bases, and 2 bases separated the two germline ends. Germline lookup yields CDR1 LGHNA and CDR2 YSLEER. CDR3 length equals 14 residues. The CDR3 loop reads CASSQDPNTGELFF. For the CDR3, the DNA is TGCGCCAGCAGCCAAGATCCGAACACCGGGGAGCTGTTTTTT.

This chain uses TRBV29-1 with TRBJ1-2; possible D gene TRBD1, 6 bases. This CDR3 region has 13 residues. Germline V gene lookup returns CDR1 SQVTM and CDR2 ANQGSEA. V lost 6 bases and J 8 bases, leaving 19 bases between the germline ends. As DNA, the CDR3 is TGCAGCGTATCGGAGGGGGAAGAGGGAGGCTACACCTTC. Translating gives CSVSEGEEGGYTF.

The chain couples TRBV7-6 to TRBJ2-6; D gene ambiguous. V was trimmed by 5 bases and J by 2 bases, leaving 10 bases between them. Per germline, CDR1 SGHVS and CDR2 FNYEAQ. The CDR3 is 15 amino acids. The CDR3 region has the DNA TGTGCCAGCAGCCCCGGACGGGCTGGGGCCAACGTCCTGACTTTC. Protein: CASSPGRAGANVLTF.

The chain employs TRBV30 and TRBJ2-1; weak D call: TRBD2 (5 bases). Germline values: CDR1 GTSNPN, CDR2 SVGIG (reference sequence). This CDR3 is 15 amino acids long. Deletions cut 5 bases from V and 1 base from J, with 15 bases between. The CDR3 sequence: CAWSFGAASYNEQFF. The CDR3 region has the DNA TGTGCCTGGTCGTTCGGAGCGGCTTCCTACAATGAGCAGTTCTTC.

This sequence joins TRBV7-8 and TRBJ1-5; D ambiguous. Germline V gene data show CDR1 as SGHVS and CDR2 as FQNEAQ. The ends were cut back, 7 bases at V and 2 bases at J, with 15 bases in the middle. The CDR3 contains 15 residues. CDR3 DNA: TGTGCCAGCACCGTCGGCGAGGCTCGCAATCAGCCCCAGCATTTT. It translates to CASTVGEARNQPQHF.

V usage is TRBV6-6 and J usage is TRBJ2-5, with 9 positions matching TRBD1. After removal of 6 bases from V and 4 bases from J, the junction contained 12 bases not matched to a gene. Germline V gene sequence: CDR1 MNHNY, CDR2 SVGAGI (reference sequence). The CDR3 is made up of 16 amino acids. The CDR3 DNA reads TGTGCCAGCAGGTCCATTTTACAGGGGGCGGGAGAGACCCAGTACTTC. As protein: CASRSILQGAGETQYF.

The rearrangement uses TRBV13 and TRBJ2-7, with D perhaps TRBD2 (7 bases). With 5 bases removed from V and 2 bases from J, the gap between germline ends came to 19 bases. CDR3 size: 16 residues. Germline assignment: CDR1 PRHDT and CDR2 FYEKMQ (reference sequence). The CDR3 DNA reads TGTGCCAGCAGCCCAGCGGGGAGGGAGGGGGCCTACGAGCAGTACTTC. Protein product: CASSPAGREGAYEQYF.

CDR3 DNA: TGCGCCAGCAGTCCCAGGGGAAGGACCTACGAGCAGTACTTC. Protein sequence: CASSPRGRTYEQYF. The genes are TRBV4-1 and TRBJ2-7; D may be TRBD1 (6 bases). The ends were cut back, 6 bases at V and 2 bases at J, with 14 bases in the middle. The CDR3 is made up of 14 amino acids. Germline V lookup: CDR1 MGHRA, CDR2 YSYEKL.

The V gene is TRBV6-5, the J gene TRBJ2-7, with D unclear. CDR3 length: 13 residues. The V end was cut by 4 bases, the J end by 4 bases, with 11 bases between. Germline V gives CDR1 MNHEY, CDR2 SVGAGI. CDR3 coding DNA: TGTGCCAGCAGTTCCAGCCCTGTTTACGAGCAGTACGTC. Its translation: CASSSSPVYEQYV.

This chain links TRBV4-3 with TRBJ1-2; D is possibly TRBD1 (6 bases). The CDR3 length is 16 residues. Between the trimmed V and J ends, which lost 0 bases and 0 bases, there was a span of 11 bases. Germline CDR1 reads LGHNA; CDR2 reads YSLEER. The CDR3 sequence is CASSQDAAGANYGYTF. CDR3 sequence (DNA): TGCGCCAGCAGCCAAGACGCGGCAGGGGCTAACTATGGCTACACCTTC.

This clonotype was detected only a few times. At one of its ends the junction is not consistent with the germline gene, which may arise from a read error. The chain has TRBV5-1 and TRBJ2-2, with TRBD1 matching over 12 bases. The CDR3 loop spans 19 amino acids. Per the germline V gene, CDR1 is SGHRS and CDR2 is YFSETQ. The CDR3 nucleotides are TGCGCCAGCAGCTCGGAGGGACAGGGGGCTGTGGCCAACACCGGGGAGCTTTTTTTT. The encoded protein is CASSSEGQGAVANTGELFF.

This clonotype came up once. V gene TRBV7-9 combines with J gene TRBJ2-1; D may correspond to TRBD1 or TRBD2 (5 bases each). Germline CDR1 and CDR2: SEHNR and FQNEAQ (reference sequence). This CDR3 is built from 13 residues. Trimming cost V 1 base and J 5 bases, with 6 bases left between them. CDR3 sequence (DNA): TGTGCCAGCAGCTTAGTGGGGGACAATGAGCAGTTCTTC. The encoded protein is CASSLVGDNEQFF.

The chain is built from TRBV7-9 and TRBJ2-7; maybe TRBD2 (5 bases). The CDR3 is 15 residues long. CDR1 and CDR2 (germline): SEHNR, FQNEAQ (reference sequence). V lost 5 bases and J 2 bases, leaving 16 bases between the germline ends. The CDR3 DNA follows: TGTGCCAGCAGCCCTCCGGGATCCCGTACCTACGAGCAGTACGTC. It yields the protein CASSPPGSRTYEQYV.

V and J are TRBV12-5 and TRBJ2-7; TRBD1 aligns across 8 bases. Looked up from germline, CDR1 is LGHNT and CDR2 is FRNRAP. V lost 1 base and J lost 3; bases outside the gene matches: 8. The CDR3 loop spans 16 amino acids. CDR3 sequence: CASGLGQRQGSYEQYF. For the CDR3, the DNA is TGTGCTAGTGGTTTGGGCCAGAGACAGGGGAGCTACGAGCAGTACTTC.

This chain's CDR3 is CASSFPSGPSTDTQYF. The CDR3 nucleotides read TGTGCCAGCAGTTTCCCTAGCGGGCCTAGCACAGATACGCAGTATTTT. The chain uses TRBV28 and TRBJ2-3; 8 bases match TRBD2. The germline V gene encodes CDR1 MDHEN and CDR2 SYDVKM. Trimming cost V 3 bases and J 0 bases; bases outside gene matches: 5. CDR3 length equals 16 residues. The variable domain in full, with the rest retrieved from reference TRBV28 and TRBJ2-3, is DVKVTQSSRYLVKRTGEKVFLECVQDMDHENMFWYRQDPGLGLRLIYFSYDVKMKEKGDIPEGYSVSREKKERFSLILESASTNQTSMYLCASSFPSGPSTDTQYFGPGTRLTVL.

The V call is TRBV20-1, the J call TRBJ2-5; no definite D call. Trimming stripped 6 bases from V and 5 bases from J, with 16 bases between. CDR1 and CDR2 (germline): DFQATT, SNEGSKA (reference sequence). The CDR3 runs 13 residues. Written as DNA, the CDR3 is TGCAGTGCCACCGGCCAGGCCGGGGAGACCCAGTACTTC. This encodes CSATGQAGETQYF.